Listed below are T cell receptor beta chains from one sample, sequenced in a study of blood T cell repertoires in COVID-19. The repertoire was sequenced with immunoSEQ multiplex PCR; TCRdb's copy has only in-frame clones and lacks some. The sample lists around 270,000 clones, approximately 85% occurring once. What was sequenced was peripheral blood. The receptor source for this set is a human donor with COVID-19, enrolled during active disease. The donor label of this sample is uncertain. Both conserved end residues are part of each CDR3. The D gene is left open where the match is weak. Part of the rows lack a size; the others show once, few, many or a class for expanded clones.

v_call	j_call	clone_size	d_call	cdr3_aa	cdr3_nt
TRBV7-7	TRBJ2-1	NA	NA	CASSLGALPREQFF	TGTGCTAGCAGCCTGGGGGCACTCCCCCGTGAGCAGTTCTTC
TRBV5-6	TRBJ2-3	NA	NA	CASSLALGDLSTDTQYF	TGTGCCAGCAGCTTGGCCTTGGGCGATCTGAGCACAGATACGCAGTATTTT
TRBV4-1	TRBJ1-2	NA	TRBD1	CASSQASNPQGAQYGYTF	TGCGCCAGCAGCCAAGCATCGAACCCCCAGGGGGCACAGTATGGCTACACCTTC
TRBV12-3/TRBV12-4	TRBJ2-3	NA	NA	CASSTLGLNTQYF	TGTGCCAGCAGCACCCTCGGACTGAATACGCAGTATTTT
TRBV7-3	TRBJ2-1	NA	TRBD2	CASSLNGGTSGLEQFF	TGTGCCAGCAGCTTAAATGGGGGGACTAGCGGGTTAGAGCAGTTCTTC
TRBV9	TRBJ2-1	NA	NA	CASGRRDEQFF	TGTGCCAGCGGTAGGAGGGATGAGCAGTTCTTC
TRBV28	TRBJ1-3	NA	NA	CASSQGGNTIYF	TGTGCCAGCAGTCAGGGTGGAAACACCATATATTTT
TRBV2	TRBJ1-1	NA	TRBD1	CASTGQGVGTEAFF	TGTGCCAGCACTGGACAGGGGGTCGGCACTGAAGCTTTCTTT
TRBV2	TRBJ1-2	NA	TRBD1	CASNLETGGDGYTF	TGTGCCAGCAACCTGGAGACAGGGGGCGATGGCTACACCTTC
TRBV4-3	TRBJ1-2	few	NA	CASSQINPGSYGYTF	TGCGCCAGCAGCCAAATCAACCCGGGGTCCTATGGCTACACCTTC
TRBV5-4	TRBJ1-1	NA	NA	CASSVPGSPTEAFF	TGTGCCAGCAGTGTCCCGGGATCTCCTACTGAAGCTTTCTTT
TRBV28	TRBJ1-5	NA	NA	CASRGPNQPQHF	TGTGCCAGCAGGGGGCCTAATCAGCCCCAGCATTTT
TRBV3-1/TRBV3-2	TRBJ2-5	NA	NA	CASSQAQETQYF	TGTGCCAGCAGCCAGGCCCAAGAGACCCAGTACTTC
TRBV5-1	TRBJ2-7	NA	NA	CASRSTYEQYF	TGCGCCAGCAGGTCCACCTACGAGCAGTACTTC
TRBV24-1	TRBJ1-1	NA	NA	CATSDSTTALNTEAFF	TGTGCCACCAGTGATTCTACAACAGCTTTGAACACTGAAGCTTTCTTT
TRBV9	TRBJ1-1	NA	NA	CASSVRDTLYVSTEAFF	TGTGCCAGCAGCGTAAGGGACACGCTTTATGTTAGCACTGAAGCTTTCTTT
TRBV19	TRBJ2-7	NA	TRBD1	CASSIFGTGPYEQYF	TGTGCCAGTAGTATCTTCGGGACAGGACCCTACGAGCAGTACTTC
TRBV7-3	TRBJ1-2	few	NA	CASSLQAGDGYTF	TGTGCCAGCAGCCTCCAGGCAGGGGATGGCTACACCTTC
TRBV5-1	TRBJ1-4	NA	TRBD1	CASSSRQGESKLFF	TGCGCCAGCAGCTCGAGACAGGGGGAGTCAAAACTGTTTTTT
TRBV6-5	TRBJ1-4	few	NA	CASTFEVRLGEKLFF	TGTGCCAGCACTTTCGAGGTACGCCTCGGGGAAAAACTGTTTTTT
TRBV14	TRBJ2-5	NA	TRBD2	CASSRGLAQETQYF	TGTGCCAGCAGCCGCGGACTAGCGCAAGAGACCCAGTACTTC
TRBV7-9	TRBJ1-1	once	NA	CASSRGSGRLNTEAFF	TGTGCCAGCAGCCGGGGGAGCGGACGGCTGAACACTGAAGCTTTCTTT
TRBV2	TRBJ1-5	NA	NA	CASSGIQARGQPQHF	TGTGCCAGCAGTGGGATCCAGGCCCGTGGGCAGCCCCAGCATTTT
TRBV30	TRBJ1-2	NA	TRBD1	CAWGQGAWAGYTF	TGTGCCTGGGGACAGGGGGCCTGGGCTGGCTACACCTTC
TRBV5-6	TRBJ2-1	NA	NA	CASSLGQGSYNEQFF	TGTGCCAGCAGCTTAGGGCAGGGGTCGTACAATGAGCAGTTCTTC
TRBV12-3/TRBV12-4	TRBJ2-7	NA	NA	CASSLSGSLGQYF	TGTGCCAGCAGCCTCTCGGGGTCCCTTGGGCAGTACTTC
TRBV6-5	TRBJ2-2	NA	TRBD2	CASNLAGANTGELFF	TGTGCCAGCAATCTAGCGGGAGCGAACACCGGGGAGCTGTTTTTT
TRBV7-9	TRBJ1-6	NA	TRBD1	CASSVGPRTGASYSPLHF	TGTGCCAGCAGCGTCGGCCCCAGGACAGGTGCCTCCTACTCACCCCTCCACTTT
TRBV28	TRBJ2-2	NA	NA	CASRVTANTGELFF	TGTGCCAGCAGGGTTACGGCGAACACCGGGGAGCTGTTTTTT
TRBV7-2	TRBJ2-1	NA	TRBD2	CASSLEGLAGSYNEQFF	TGTGCCAGCAGCTTAGAGGGACTAGCGGGTTCCTACAATGAGCAGTTCTTC
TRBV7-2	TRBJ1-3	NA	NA	CASSLAPTQLLSGNTIYF	TGTGCCAGCAGCTTAGCTCCCACGCAACTACTCTCTGGAAACACCATATATTTT
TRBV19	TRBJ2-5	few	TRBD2	CASSITAGGGETQYF	TGTGCCAGTAGTATAACCGCGGGAGGTGGGGAGACCCAGTACTTC
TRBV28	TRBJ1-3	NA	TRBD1	CASITPTGMSSGNTIYF	TGTGCCAGCATCACCCCGACAGGGATGAGCTCTGGAAACACCATATATTTT
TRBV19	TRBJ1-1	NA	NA	CASYPDRWGTEAFF	TGTGCCAGCTACCCCGACAGATGGGGCACTGAAGCTTTCTTT
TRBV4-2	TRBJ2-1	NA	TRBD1	CASSLLQGGQGKNEQFF	TGTGCCAGCAGCCTGCTCCAGGGGGGACAGGGTAAAAATGAGCAGTTCTTC
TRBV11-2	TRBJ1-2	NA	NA	CASSEFLQNGYTF	TGTGCCAGCAGCGAATTTCTTCAGAATGGCTACACCTTC
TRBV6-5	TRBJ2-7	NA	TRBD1	CASSLWGQGAYEQYF	TGTGCCAGCAGCCTATGGGGTCAGGGGGCCTACGAGCAGTACTTC
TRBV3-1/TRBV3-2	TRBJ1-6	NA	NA	CASNLRASYNSPLHF	TGTGCCAGCAATTTGAGGGCCTCCTATAATTCACCCCTCCACTTT
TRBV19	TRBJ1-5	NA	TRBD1	CASGGTGDQPQHF	TGTGCCAGTGGAGGAACAGGGGATCAGCCCCAGCATTTT
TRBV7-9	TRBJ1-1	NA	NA	CASSLATRNTEAFF	TGTGCCAGCAGCTTAGCTACGCGGAACACTGAAGCTTTCTTT
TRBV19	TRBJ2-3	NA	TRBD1	CASSPQRDSSSDTQYF	TGTGCCAGTAGTCCCCAACGGGACAGCTCATCGGATACGCAGTATTTT
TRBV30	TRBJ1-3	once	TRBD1	CASSDRGLGNTIYF	TGTGCCTCATCGGACAGGGGGCTTGGAAACACCATATATTTT
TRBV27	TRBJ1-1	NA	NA	CASSLLRGSDEAFF	TGTGCCAGCAGTTTGCTCCGGGGGTCCGACGAAGCTTTCTTT
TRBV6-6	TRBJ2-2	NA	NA	CASSRDSGNTGELFF	TGTGCCAGCAGTCGGGACTCAGGGAACACCGGGGAGCTGTTTTTT
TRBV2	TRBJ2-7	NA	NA	CASRSYEQYF	TGTGCCAGCAGATCATACGAGCAGTACTTC
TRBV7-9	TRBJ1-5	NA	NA	CASSSGGSNQPQHF	TGTGCCAGCAGCTCGGGGGGTTCCAATCAGCCCCAGCATTTT
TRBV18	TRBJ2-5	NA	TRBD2	CASSPTSRETQYF	TGTGCCAGCTCACCGACTAGCAGAGAGACCCAGTACTTC
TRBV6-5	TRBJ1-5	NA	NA	CASSRTVSQPQHF	TGTGCCAGCAGTCGGACAGTATCACAGCCCCAGCATTTT
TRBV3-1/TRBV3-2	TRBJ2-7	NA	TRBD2	CASSHALGLAGSYEQYF	TGTGCCAGCAGCCATGCACTTGGACTAGCGGGCTCCTACGAGCAGTACTTC
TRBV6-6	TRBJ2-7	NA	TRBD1	CASSLHPGTGAYEQYF	TGTGCCAGCAGTCTCCACCCCGGGACAGGGGCCTACGAGCAGTACTTC
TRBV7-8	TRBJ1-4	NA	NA	CASSHPAGVTNEKLFF	TGTGCCAGCAGCCATCCGGCAGGGGTAACTAATGAAAAACTGTTTTTT
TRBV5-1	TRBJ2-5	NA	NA	CASSLQGQETQYF	TGCGCCAGCAGCTTGCAGGGCCAAGAGACCCAGTACTTC
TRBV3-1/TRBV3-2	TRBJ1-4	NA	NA	CASSQGRQGNEKLFF	TGTGCCAGCAGCCAAGGACGGCAGGGTAATGAAAAACTGTTTTTT
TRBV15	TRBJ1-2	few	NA	CATSARRGGLDGYTF	TGTGCCACCAGCGCCCGACGCGGGGGACTAGATGGCTACACCTTC
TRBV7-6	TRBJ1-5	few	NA	CASSLASGAPAGAQHF	TGTGCCAGCAGCCTCGCAAGCGGGGCCCCGGCGGGGGCCCAGCATTTT